These 13 T cell receptor beta chains were all obtained from the same sample, sequenced in a study of T cells in Graves' hyperthyroidism and ophthalmopathy. Researchers took RNA transcripts and amplified the TCR beta CDR3 regions from them. Initially, a first-round RT-PCR of the TCR CDR3 employed the HTBI primer set. In TCRdb, the multiplex PCR reads were re-called with MiXCR into one record per CDR3 protein. This table holds more than 300,000 distinct CDR3 sequences, approximately 17% found once. Material: blood. These TCRs come from a man aged 18-30 years with Graves' ophthalmopathy.

This clonotype appeared a few times. This sequence joins TRBV10-3 and TRBJ2-5; 13 positions match TRBD2. The CDR3 covers 20 residues. Germline V gene sequence: CDR1 ENHRY, CDR2 SYGVKD. The V gene end was trimmed by 3 bases and the J gene end by 5 bases; junction bases not matched to a gene: 18. Here the CDR3 reads CAISDRGVRTSGGSGETQYF. The CDR3 DNA follows: TGTGCCATCAGTGACCGGGGAGTGAGGACTAGCGGGGGCTCCGGGGAGACCCAGTACTTC.

This clonotype showed up many times. The chain employs TRBV24-1 and TRBJ2-1; TRBD1 matches at 9 bases. The CDR3 consists of 14 residues. Losses at the gene ends were 7 bases for V and 9 bases for J; bases not matched to a gene: 9. The V gene's germline CDR1 is KGHDR and CDR2 SFDVKD. CDR3 nucleotide sequence: TGTGCCACCAGCAAGACAGGGGGGACGGGTGAGCAGTTCTTC. Protein product: CATSKTGGTGEQFF.

This clonotype was counted many times. The chain recombines TRBV2 with TRBJ1-6, with a possible D match to TRBD1 (5 bases). CDR1 and CDR2 from the germline V gene are SNHLY and FYNNEI. V was cut by 10 bases and J by 6 bases, with 16 bases left in between. This CDR3 has 14 amino acids. The CDR3 DNA reads as TGTGCCACAACGCGAGGGACGTCTAATTCACCCCTCCACTTT. Amino acid sequence: CATTRGTSNSPLHF.

The V gene is TRBV6-1, the J gene TRBJ2-5; a weak D match, TRBD1 (6 bases). The ends were cut back, 6 bases at V and 4 bases at J, with 12 bases in the middle. From germline, CDR1 is MNHNS and CDR2 SASEGT. CDR3 length: 13 residues. The CDR3 region has the DNA TGTGCCAGCAGATTCGGACAGCCAGAGACCCAGTACTTC. Amino acids: CASRFGQPETQYF.

The CDR3, as DNA: TGCAGTGCTCTGTCCCTGGCGAGCACAGATACGCAGTATTTT. Translation gives CSALSLASTDTQYF. V usage is TRBV20-1 and J usage is TRBJ2-3; D is undetermined. Trimming shortened V by 5 bases and J by 0 bases, and 12 bases separated the two germline ends. The CDR3 contains 14 residues. From germline, CDR1 is DFQATT and CDR2 SNEGSKA (reference sequence).

This clonotype was counted at least ten times. The DNA of the CDR3 is TGTGCCAGCAGCCGCAACCTGGGGGGTTGGAATGAGCAGTTCTTC. Translation gives CASSRNLGGWNEQFF. This chain connects TRBV14 to TRBJ2-1; the D gene is possibly TRBD2 (6 bases). Trimming cost V 4 bases and J 7 bases, with 17 bases left between them. The CDR3 loop spans 15 amino acids. CDR1 and CDR2 from the germline V gene are SGHDN and FVKESK.

The chain couples TRBV4-2 to TRBJ1-1; no clear D. From germline, CDR1 is LGHNA and CDR2 YNFKEQ. Deletions cut 4 bases from V and 0 bases from J, with 15 bases between. The CDR3 sequence is 16 residues long. The CDR3 DNA reads TGTGCCAGCAGCCCGGACGCCCAGCCCATGAACACTGAAGCTTTCTTT. Its protein product is CASSPDAQPMNTEAFF.

This clonotype was seen repeatedly, ten times or more. The chain links TRBV6-5 to TRBJ2-3, with 9 bases fitting TRBD2. Trimming removed 2 bases from V and 0 bases from J; junction bases left unmatched: 3. The CDR3 contains 16 residues. Germline V gives CDR1 MNHEY, CDR2 SVGAGI. CDR3 sequence: CASSYLAGSSTDTQYF. In DNA form, the CDR3 reads TGTGCCAGCAGTTACCTAGCGGGGTCTAGCACAGATACGCAGTATTTT.

This clonotype was counted a few times. The CDR3: CSVGGYEQYF. CDR3 nucleotides: TGCAGCGTTGGAGGTTACGAGCAGTACTTC. The rearrangement links TRBV29-1 to TRBJ2-7; D is ambiguous. Germline V gene lookup returns CDR1 SQVTM and CDR2 ANQGSEA. The V and J ends lost 4 bases and 4 bases respectively, with 5 bases between them. This CDR3 spans 10 amino acids.

The chain combines TRBV2 with TRBJ1-6; TRBD1 agrees at 12 bases. The CDR3 is 16 residues long. V shed 4 bases and J 10 bases; nucleotides not matched to a gene: 8. Germline V gives CDR1 SNHLY, CDR2 FYNNEI. Written as DNA, the CDR3 is TGTGCCAGCAGTGCCCCTGGGACAGGGGGCGCCTCACCCCTCCACTTT. Its translation: CASSAPGTGGASPLHF.

This chain joins TRBV15 and TRBJ2-5; D is unresolved. The CDR3 length is 16 residues. Germline V lookup: CDR1 LNHNV, CDR2 YYDKDF (reference sequence). V lost 0 bases, J lost 2 bases, and 13 bases lay in between. The CDR3, as DNA: TGTGCCACCAGCAGAGATAAAGGTTGGCAGCAAGAGACCCAGTACTTC. Its protein is CATSRDKGWQQETQYF.

The gene calls are TRBV10-3 and TRBJ1-6, with a weak D call TRBD1 (6 bases). This CDR3 has 14 amino acids. V was shortened by 6 bases and J by 0 bases, with 6 bases between the two germline ends. The germline V gene has CDR1 ENHRY and CDR2 SYGVKD. The DNA for the CDR3 is TGTGCCATCAGGGACAGCTCCTATAATTCACCCCTCCACTTT. It codes for CAIRDSSYNSPLHF.

This clonotype was seen at least ten times. The chain links TRBV27 to TRBJ2-7; 8 positions agree with TRBD1. Trimming cost V 5 bases and J 3 bases; bases outside gene matches: 12. The V gene's germline CDR1 is MNHEY and CDR2 SMNVEV (reference sequence). CDR3 size: 16 residues. This chain's CDR3 is CASSLKDRGGNYEQYF. The CDR3 DNA follows: TGTGCCAGCAGTCTAAAAGACAGGGGTGGAAACTACGAGCAGTACTTC.